In its sample, the clone carrying this T cell receptor (beta chain) was seen many times. Each CDR3 protein is one row after TCRdb ran MiXCR on the 5' RACE reads. The data contain a few hundred thousand distinct CDR3 sequences, 17% of them singletons. The record originates from a study of T cells after yellow fever vaccination. Sequencing used PBMCs, obtained 5 days after the first yellow fever vaccination. This TCR was recovered from a man between 18 and 29 years old who received the YFV17D yellow fever vaccine.

CDR3: CASSKGNQPQHF. In nucleotides, the CDR3 is TGTGCCAGCTCAAAAGGCAATCAGCCCCAGCATTTT. The chain couples TRBV18 to TRBJ1-5; D not resolved. Trimming removed 5 bases from V and 2 bases from J, with 4 bases in between. The CDR3 loop spans 12 amino acids. Germline assignment: CDR1 KGHSH and CDR2 LQKENI.